Below are 20 T cell receptor beta chains sequenced from a single sample in a study of blood T cell repertoires in COVID-19. Clones were read by immunoSEQ multiplex PCR, and TCRdb kept only the in-frame ones, dropping some. This table has fewer than 200,000 clones, roughly 81% appearing once. The sequenced material came from peripheral blood. These receptors all come from an elderly woman with COVID-19, enrolled during active disease.

V is TRBV18 and J is TRBJ2-1; perhaps TRBD2 as D (6 bases). There are 14 residues in the CDR3. V was pared by 4 bases and J by 4 bases, with 11 bases between. Germline loops: CDR1 KGHSH, CDR2 LQKENI. CDR3 residues: CASSRRGIYNEQFF. The CDR3 bases are TGTGCCAGCTCACGGCGGGGAATATACAATGAGCAGTTCTTC.

The sample holds one count of this clone. This rearrangement joins TRBV12-3 or TRBV12-4 to TRBJ2-3; the D is unclear. This CDR3 has 13 residues. V was cut by 7 bases and J by 8 bases, with 16 bases left in between. CDR3 region: CASNNSPESTQYF. The DNA for the CDR3 is TGTGCCAGCAACAACTCGCCGGAGAGTACGCAGTATTTT.

The chain joins TRBV3-1 (or the pseudogene TRBV3-2) to TRBJ1-5; D might be TRBD1 (6 bases). The CDR3 is 14 amino acids. Germline CDR1 LGHDT, CDR2 YNNKEL (reference sequence). V lost 1 base to trimming and J lost 4 bases, with 8 bases between them. DNA for the CDR3: TGTGCCAGCAGCCAAGGTGGACAGAATCAGCCCCAGCATTTT. It encodes CASSQGGQNQPQHF.

The chain carries TRBV2 and TRBJ1-3; 10 bases line up with TRBD1. V lost 8 bases and J lost 1; bases outside the gene matches: 8. Germline V gives CDR1 SNHLY, CDR2 FYNNEI. This CDR3 is built from 16 residues. This CDR3 is CASRRGQGPSGNTIYF. The CDR3 DNA reads TGTGCCAGCCGGAGGGGACAGGGGCCATCTGGAAACACCATATATTTT. The full variable domain, completed using reference TRBV2 and TRBJ1-3, is EPEVTQTPSHQVTQMGQEVILRCVPISNHLYFYWYRQILGQKVEFLVSFYNNEISEKSEIFDDQFSVERPDGSNFTLKIRSTKLEDSAMYFCASRRGQGPSGNTIYFGEGSWLTVV.

The chain is built from TRBV18 and TRBJ2-1; D is perhaps TRBD1 (6 bases). Germline CDR1 reads KGHSH; CDR2 reads LQKENI. Trimming removed 1 base at V and 7 bases at J, with 17 bases between. This CDR3 spans 16 amino acids. The CDR3 DNA is TGTGCCAGCTCACCACTTGCGTCCATAAGGGGGAATGAGCAGTTCTTC. This sequence encodes CASSPLASIRGNEQFF. Complete variable domain (other parts from reference TRBV18 and TRBJ2-1): NAGVMQNPRHLVRRRGQEARLRCSPMKGHSHVYWYRQLPEEGLKFMVYLQKENIIDESGMPKERFSAEFPKEGPSILRIQQVVRGDSAAYFCASSPLASIRGNEQFFGPGTRLTVL.

This chain connects TRBV19 to TRBJ2-5; 8 positions agree with TRBD2. This CDR3 is 12 amino acids long. V gave up 8 bases and J gave up 6 bases; unmatched junction bases: 5. CDR1 is LNHDA, CDR2 SQIVND, per germline (reference sequence). The CDR3 reads CASAGGGQTQYF. CDR3 bases: TGTGCCAGTGCGGGGGGAGGGCAGACCCAGTACTTC.

The genes are TRBV27 and TRBJ2-3; perhaps TRBD2 as D (6 bases). Between the trimmed V and J ends, which lost 2 bases and 0 bases, there was a span of 9 bases. This CDR3 spans 15 amino acids. The germline V gene has CDR1 MNHEY and CDR2 SMNVEV (reference sequence). The CDR3 loop reads CASSLRGYSTDTQYF. In DNA form, the CDR3 reads TGTGCCAGCAGTTTACGGGGGTATAGCACAGATACGCAGTATTTT.

This clone was picked up a small number of times. The V and J genes are TRBV27 and TRBJ1-5; D unresolved. CDR1 and CDR2 (germline): MNHEY, SMNVEV (reference sequence). V dropped 6 bases and J dropped 7 bases, with 10 bases sitting between them. The CDR3 has 12 residues. CDR3 amino acids: CASRRPGQPQHF. In nucleotides, the CDR3 is TGTGCCAGCAGAAGACCGGGGCAGCCCCAGCATTTT.

The chain recombines TRBV6-2 or TRBV6-3 with TRBJ1-3, with D perhaps matching TRBD1 (5 bases). Trimming removed 2 bases at V and 0 bases at J, with 11 bases between. Germline loops: CDR1 MNHEY, CDR2 SVGEGT. CDR3 length equals 16 residues. Here the CDR3 DNA reads TGTGCCAGCAGTTACCTTGGGGCTATCTCTGGAAACACCATATATTTT. This sequence encodes CASSYLGAISGNTIYF.

This chain links TRBV7-8 with TRBJ1-2; 12 positions agree with TRBD1. V was pared by 5 bases and J by 7 bases, with 8 bases of the junction left unmatched. The length of the CDR3 is 15 residues. Germline V gene data show CDR1 as SGHVS and CDR2 as FQNEAQ. CDR3 protein: CASSPTGQGAGGYTF. CDR3 coding DNA: TGTGCCAGCAGCCCGACGGGACAGGGGGCTGGTGGCTACACCTTC.

J is TRBJ2-3 and V is TRBV2; D perhaps matches TRBD2 (6 bases). The germline CDR1 and CDR2 sequences are SNHLY and FYNNEI. The CDR3 is made up of 13 amino acids. Trimming removed 6 bases from V and 4 bases from J, with 11 bases in between. The CDR3 reads CASSSGSSDTQYF. CDR3 sequence (DNA): TGTGCCAGCAGCTCCGGGAGTTCAGATACGCAGTATTTT. Combining the CDR3 with reference TRBV2 and TRBJ2-3 gives the whole variable domain EPEVTQTPSHQVTQMGQEVILRCVPISNHLYFYWYRQILGQKVEFLVSFYNNEISEKSEIFDDQFSVERPDGSNFTLKIRSTKLEDSAMYFCASSSGSSDTQYFGPGTRLTVL.

The genes are TRBV18 and TRBJ2-3; 9 nucleotides agree with TRBD1. Germline V CDR1 and CDR2: KGHSH, LQKENI. The V gene end was trimmed by 3 bases and the J gene end by 4 bases; junction bases not matched to a gene: 8. The CDR3 length is 16 residues. The CDR3 sequence: CASSPPTGGISDTQYF. The DNA for the CDR3 is TGTGCCAGCTCACCCCCGACAGGGGGTATATCAGATACGCAGTATTTT.

The rearrangement uses TRBV6-2 or TRBV6-3 and TRBJ2-1, with 12 bases lining up with TRBD2. CDR3 length: 15 residues. J was trimmed by 6 bases and V by 2 bases; bases with no gene match: 2. Germline lookup yields CDR1 MNHEY and CDR2 SVGEGT. This chain's CDR3 is CASSYLTSGGNEQFF. The CDR3 DNA sequence: TGTGCCAGCAGTTACCTGACTAGCGGGGGCAATGAGCAGTTCTTC.

V is TRBV11-2 and J is TRBJ2-7; 7 positions match TRBD1. The germline gives CDR1 SGHAT, CDR2 FQNNGV. The J segment lost 4 bases and the V segment lost 5 bases, leaving 8 bases of the junction unmatched. The CDR3 is 14 residues long. CDR3 nucleotides: TGTGCCAGCAGCAGGCGGACAGGAAGATACGAGCAGTACTTC. It yields the protein CASSRRTGRYEQYF.

The gene calls are TRBV21-1 and TRBJ2-2; the D call in the table, TRBD2, was not verified against the DNA. TRBV21-1 is listed as a pseudogene. CDR3 length: 15 residues. CDR3 region: CASESREGHTGELFF. In nucleotides, the CDR3 is TGTGCCAGCGAGAGCCGGGAGGGACACACCGGGGAGCTGTTTTTT.

The rearrangement uses TRBV19 and TRBJ1-2, with a tentative D call TRBD1 (5 bases). Looked up from germline, CDR1 is LNHDA and CDR2 is SQIVND (reference sequence). The CDR3 runs 14 residues. Trimming removed 5 bases at V and 4 bases at J, with 14 bases between. The CDR3 spells CASSPSRGSYGYTF. The CDR3 region has the DNA TGTGCCAGTAGTCCCTCGCGGGGGAGCTATGGCTACACCTTC.

The chain recombines TRBV6-5 with TRBJ1-1; the match to TRBD1 covers 8 bases. Germline V gives CDR1 MNHEY, CDR2 SVGAGI. CDR3 length equals 14 residues. Unmatched junction bases numbered 6, after V lost 7 bases and J lost 2 bases. CDR3 amino acids: CASKRDRTNTEAFF. CDR3 bases: TGTGCCAGCAAGCGGGACAGGACTAACACTGAAGCTTTCTTT.

CDR3 protein: CASSSLLRGGNQPQHF. The CDR3 DNA reads TGTGCCAGCAGTTCACTTTTAAGGGGCGGCAATCAGCCCCAGCATTTT. The V and J genes are TRBV27 and TRBJ1-5, with D possibly matching TRBD1 (5 bases). Per germline, CDR1 MNHEY and CDR2 SMNVEV (reference sequence). This CDR3 comprises 16 residues. The V gene lost 4 bases and the J gene lost 2 bases, with 15 bases spanning the gap.

The chain joins TRBV28 to TRBJ1-2, with 7 bases lining up with TRBD1. J gave up 2 bases and V 2 bases, and 5 bases lay outside the gene matches. The germline CDR1 and CDR2 sequences are MDHEN and SYDVKM. The CDR3 consists of 15 residues. This CDR3 reads CASSLTGTVNYGYTF. Here the CDR3 DNA reads TGTGCCAGCAGTTTAACCGGGACAGTGAACTATGGCTACACCTTC.

This chain joins TRBV7-3 and TRBJ2-2, with TRBD2 matching 9 bases. The ends lost 5 bases at V and 3 bases at J; junction bases unmatched: 10. This CDR3 spans 17 amino acids. The germline V gene has CDR1 SGHTA and CDR2 FQGTGA. Here the CDR3 reads CASSLGALAGHTGELFF. The CDR3 nucleotides read TGTGCCAGCAGCCTAGGGGCCCTAGCGGGGCACACCGGGGAGCTGTTTTTT.